This passage covers 13 T cell receptor beta chains from one sample sequenced in a study of CD8+ T cells in alopecia areata. The authors extracted RNA and reverse transcribed it into cDNA as the sequencing template. Profiling relied on immunoSEQ multiplex PCR, and the TCRdb table lists in-frame clones only, not all of them. The table records approximately 150,000 clones, less than 65% of them present only once. Material: CD8+ T cells sorted from blood. These receptors all stem from a human donor in good health.

This chain joins TRBV11-2 and TRBJ2-7; 7 bases agree with TRBD2. Germline assignment: CDR1 SGHAT and CDR2 FQNNGV. This CDR3 comprises 14 residues. V shed 1 base, J shed 4 bases, and the junction held 4 bases outside the gene matches. Here the CDR3 reads CASSLARDYYEQYF. The CDR3 nucleotides read TGTGCCAGCAGCTTAGCCCGGGACTATTACGAGCAGTACTTC.

The rearrangement links TRBV7-9 to TRBJ1-2, with D hard to call. The germline CDR1 and CDR2 sequences are SEHNR and FQNEAQ (reference sequence). The V end lost 7 bases, the J end lost 4 bases, and 10 bases lay between the germline ends. The CDR3 extends over 12 amino acids. CDR3 DNA sequence: TGTGCCAGCACTCTTGACGGCTATGGCTACACCTTC. Translated, it gives CASTLDGYGYTF.

This sequence joins TRBV29-1 and TRBJ2-1; TRBD2 is a possible D gene (5 bases). Trimming pared 1 base from V and 8 bases from J, leaving 12 bases between. The CDR3 is 13 residues long. Germline CDR1 and CDR2: SQVTM and ANQGSEA. The CDR3 region has the DNA TGCAGCGTTGAAGGGGCTAGCACCCATGAGCAGTTCTTC. Protein: CSVEGASTHEQFF.

On this clone itself: This sequence is one base from a far larger clone and is likely a read error. The CDR3 loop is CASSLRSLNEQYF. The CDR3, as DNA: TGCGCCAGCAGCCTCCGCTCCCTGAATGAGCAGTACTTC. The chain links TRBV4-1 to TRBJ2-7, with no clear D. V was trimmed by 4 bases and J by 7 bases, leaving 14 bases between them. Germline CDR1 reads MGHRA; CDR2 reads YSYEKL. CDR3 size: 13 residues.

The chain joins TRBV4-1 to TRBJ1-4; D not resolved. This CDR3 contains 14 residues. Per germline, CDR1 MGHRA and CDR2 YSYEKL. The ends were cut back, 2 bases at V and 6 bases at J, with 10 bases in the middle. The CDR3 DNA reads as TGCGCCAGCAGCCAACGGAAAGGAGATGAAAAACTGTTTTTT. Amino acid sequence: CASSQRKGDEKLFF.

This rearrangement joins TRBV10-3 to TRBJ1-4; D gene uncertain. Germline lookup yields CDR1 ENHRY and CDR2 SYGVKD. The CDR3 is 12 amino acids. V gave up 2 bases and J gave up 10 bases, with 8 bases separating them. The CDR3 bases are TGTGCCATCAGTGAGGGAGCCGGAAAACTGTTTTTT. It translates to CAISEGAGKLFF.

The rearrangement links TRBV23-1 to TRBJ2-6, with 7 bases fitting TRBD2. TRBV23-1 is marked as an open reading frame, function uncertain. The CDR3 is 19 amino acids. V lost 8 bases to trimming and J lost 2 bases; unmatched junction nucleotides: 18. The CDR3 reads CASRQRLADLVTGANVLTF. The CDR3 DNA reads TGCGCCAGCCGCCAGCGCCTAGCGGACTTAGTAACTGGGGCCAACGTCCTGACTTTC.

This chain uses TRBV28 with TRBJ2-3; D not resolved. Germline loops: CDR1 MDHEN, CDR2 SYDVKM. The CDR3 runs 10 residues. The ends were cut back, 6 bases at V and 2 bases at J, with 0 bases in the middle. CDR3 sequence reads: CASSTDTQYF. The CDR3 DNA reads as TGTGCCAGCAGCACAGATACGCAGTATTTT.

V usage is TRBV5-6 and J usage is TRBJ2-5; D call uncertain. Trimming took 4 bases from V and 0 from J, leaving 4 bases between them. The germline V gene encodes CDR1 SGHDT and CDR2 YYEEEE. The CDR3 loop spans 12 amino acids. The CDR3 DNA is TGTGCCAGCAGCGGGTACCAAGAGACCCAGTACTTC. Residues: CASSGYQETQYF.

This clone was counted a few times. The identical CDR3 is also encoded by other nucleotide sequences in the sample. The chain links TRBV29-1 to TRBJ2-1; 7 nucleotides match TRBD2. The junction had 1 base not matched to a gene; V was cut back by 7 bases and J by 7 bases. CDR3 length: 10 residues. Germline CDR1 SQVTM, CDR2 ANQGSEA. The CDR3 DNA sequence: TGCAGCGCCGGGGGGAATGAGCAGTTCTTC. It specifies CSAGGNEQFF.

For the CDR3, the DNA is TGTGCCAGCAGCCAAGTCGGCTCCCCCAACAATGAGCAGTTCTTC. As protein: CASSQVGSPNNEQFF. This chain uses TRBV14 with TRBJ2-1; no clear D. The CDR3 sequence is 15 residues long. V lost 1 base, J lost 5 bases, and 12 bases lay in between. The germline V gene encodes CDR1 SGHDN and CDR2 FVKESK.

V gene TRBV9 combines with J gene TRBJ2-1, with a possible D match to TRBD2 (5 bases). Germline CDR1 SGDLS, CDR2 YYNGEE. Trimming shortened V by 4 bases and J by 7 bases, and 6 bases separated the two germline ends. CDR3 length equals 11 residues. CDR3 loop: CASSTGNEQFF. The CDR3 bases are TGTGCCAGCAGCACGGGGAATGAGCAGTTCTTC. Full variable domain (missing parts from reference TRBV9 and TRBJ2-1): DSGVTQTPKHLITATGQRVTLRCSPRSGDLSVYWYQQSLDQGLQFLIQYYNGEERAKGNILERFSAQQFPDLHSELNLSSLELGDSALYFCASSTGNEQFFGPGTRLTVL.

In its sample, this clone was seen a few times. The J gene is TRBJ1-5, the V gene TRBV23-1; D perhaps matches TRBD1 (5 bases). TRBV23-1 is designated an ORF whose function remains uncertain. Trimming removed 10 bases from V and 4 bases from J, with 32 bases in between. There are 19 residues in the CDR3. The CDR3 is CAKRASLGTPHSGNQPQHF. In DNA form, the CDR3 reads TGCGCCAAGCGTGCATCATTGGGGACGCCCCACTCGGGAAATCAGCCCCAGCATTTT.